These 22 T cell receptor beta chains were sequenced from one sample in a study of T cell clones after liver transplantation. TCRdb's copy holds only in-frame clones and misses some; the assay was immunoSEQ multiplex PCR. The table has roughly 100,000 clones, about 86% seen once. The sample was CD4+ T cells from blood, taken around 50 months after liver transplant. These receptors were obtained from a human patient who received a liver transplant. The T cells may partly be graft donor cells.

Only a few counts were recorded for this clone. The chain carries TRBV29-1 and TRBJ2-2, with 8 bases lining up with TRBD1. J was trimmed by 1 base and V by 7 bases; bases with no gene match: 11. Germline CDR1 SQVTM, CDR2 ANQGSEA. The CDR3 is 16 residues long. Here the CDR3 reads CSAPGPGGLNTGELFF. DNA of the CDR3: TGCAGCGCCCCCGGCCCAGGGGGCTTGAACACCGGGGAGCTGTTTTTT.

The chain uses TRBV19 and TRBJ1-1; a weak D match, TRBD1 (5 bases). V shed 4 bases and J shed 0 bases, with 9 bases lying between them. The V gene's germline CDR1 is LNHDA and CDR2 SQIVND (reference sequence). This CDR3 contains 14 residues. CDR3 amino acids: CASSTQTVNTEAFF. The CDR3 region has the DNA TGTGCCAGTAGTACCCAGACAGTGAACACTGAAGCTTTCTTT. Together with reference TRBV19 and TRBJ1-1, the CDR3 gives the full variable domain: DGGITQSPKYLFRKEGQNVTLSCEQNLNHDAMYWYRQDPGQGLRLIYYSQIVNDFQKGDIAEGYSVSREKKESFPLTVTSAQKNPTAFYLCASSTQTVNTEAFFGQGTRLTVV.

V gene TRBV10-3 combines with J gene TRBJ2-2, with TRBD2 identical over 13 bases. V was pared by 2 bases and J by 7 bases, with 7 bases of the junction left unmatched. Germline loops: CDR1 ENHRY, CDR2 SYGVKD. This CDR3 is built from 17 residues. CDR3 sequence: CAISERGTSGNGGELFF. CDR3 DNA sequence: TGTGCCATCAGTGAGCGGGGGACTAGCGGGAACGGCGGGGAGCTGTTTTTT.

The chain has TRBV7-3 and TRBJ1-1; 8 bases align to TRBD1. Trimming at V came to 0 bases and at J to 13 bases, leaving 4 bases not matched to a gene. Germline V CDR1 and CDR2: SGHTA, FQGTGA. This CDR3 is built from 12 residues. CDR3 bases: TGTGCCAGCAGCTTAACCGGGACAGGTGGTTTCTTT. This encodes CASSLTGTGGFF.

V is TRBV19 and J is TRBJ1-1; tentatively, D is TRBD1 (5 bases). The CDR3 has 12 amino acids. Germline values: CDR1 LNHDA, CDR2 SQIVND (reference sequence). Trimming shortened V by 0 bases and J by 10 bases, and 9 bases separated the two germline ends. The CDR3 spells CASSIDGGRAFF. The CDR3, as DNA: TGTGCCAGTAGTATAGACGGGGGGAGAGCTTTCTTT.

The CDR3 here is CASSAPDGGKQFF. The CDR3 DNA is TGTGCCAGTAGTGCGCCCGACGGTGGTAAGCAGTTCTTC. V usage is TRBV19 and J usage is TRBJ2-1; the D is unclear. V lost 5 bases and J 11 bases, leaving 16 bases between the germline ends. The CDR3 loop spans 13 amino acids. The germline CDR1 and CDR2 sequences are LNHDA and SQIVND (reference sequence).

The chain links TRBV19 to TRBJ2-2; a weak D match, TRBD1 (6 bases). The CDR3 consists of 13 residues. CDR1 is LNHDA, CDR2 SQIVND, per germline (reference sequence). Trimming took 7 bases from V and 8 from J, leaving 14 bases between them. CDR3: CASKATGLGELFF. CDR3 coding DNA: TGTGCCAGTAAGGCTACAGGGTTGGGGGAGCTGTTTTTT.

The gene calls are TRBV15 and TRBJ1-2, with a possible D match to TRBD1 (5 bases). V lost 5 bases, J lost 8 bases, and 18 bases lay in between. The CDR3 sequence is 14 residues long. CDR1 LNHNV and CDR2 YYDKDF come from the germline V gene (reference sequence). Here the CDR3 reads CATSQGGAGGGYTF. The CDR3 bases are TGTGCCACCAGCCAAGGAGGGGCGGGTGGCGGCTACACCTTC.

The rearrangement joins TRBV7-8 to TRBJ1-5, with D uncertain. The germline CDR1 and CDR2 sequences are SGHVS and FQNEAQ. Trimming left V 1 base short and J 2 bases short, with 15 bases between. The CDR3 has 17 amino acids. The CDR3 DNA reads TGTGCCAGCAGCTTAGGAAGCTACCCGGCGGGCAATCAGCCCCAGCATTTT. Translating it yields CASSLGSYPAGNQPQHF.

The chain combines TRBV7-2 with TRBJ2-7; D is possibly TRBD1 (6 bases). The V end lost 1 base, the J end lost 5 bases, and 12 bases lay between the germline ends. The germline V gene has CDR1 SGHTA and CDR2 FQGNSA. This CDR3 comprises 14 residues. The CDR3, as DNA: TGTGCCAGCAGCTTAGACCAGGGGATAGACGAGCAGTACTTC. Translating gives CASSLDQGIDEQYF.

The V gene is TRBV6-5, the J gene TRBJ2-7, with 7 nucleotides matching TRBD2. CDR1 MNHEY and CDR2 SVGAGI come from the germline V gene. V lost 2 bases to trimming and J lost 5 bases; unmatched junction nucleotides: 9. CDR3 length equals 15 residues. The CDR3 bases are TGTGCCAGCAGTTACGGCGGTAGCGGGCCAGACGAGCAGTACTTC. Translated: CASSYGGSGPDEQYF.

The gene calls are TRBV7-6 and TRBJ2-1; 10 bases line up with TRBD2. This CDR3 is 16 amino acids long. Germline V gene data show CDR1 as SGHVS and CDR2 as FNYEAQ. Losses at the gene ends were 4 bases for V and 7 bases for J; bases not matched to a gene: 10. CDR3 nucleotide sequence: TGTGCCAGCAGCTCGTTAGCGGGAGGAATAGGTAATGAGCAGTTCTTC. Residues: CASSSLAGGIGNEQFF.

This sequence joins TRBV6-1 and TRBJ1-1; D remains unclear. The germline gives CDR1 MNHNS, CDR2 SASEGT. The CDR3 loop spans 13 amino acids. V was clipped by 1 base and J by 3 bases, with 6 bases between them. The CDR3 region has the DNA TGTGCCAGCAGTGAAGGGCAGGACACTGAAGCTTTCTTT. Its translation is CASSEGQDTEAFF.

The chain carries TRBV2 and TRBJ1-4; D might be TRBD1 (5 bases). V lost 2 bases and J lost 8, with 12 bases in between. Germline CDR1 is SNHLY and CDR2 is FYNNEI. CDR3 length: 14 amino acids. The CDR3: CASSELRGGEKLFF. In DNA, the CDR3 is TGTGCCAGCAGTGAACTGAGGGGTGGCGAAAAACTGTTTTTT.

The chain carries TRBV11-2 and TRBJ1-2, with D possibly being TRBD1 (5 bases). Trimming stripped 2 bases from V and 8 bases from J, with 18 bases between. Germline V gene lookup returns CDR1 SGHAT and CDR2 FQNNGV. There are 15 residues in the CDR3. The CDR3: CASSLQRTGGAGYTF. CDR3 in DNA: TGTGCCAGCAGCTTACAAAGGACGGGGGGAGCCGGCTACACCTTC.

The chain joins TRBV18 to TRBJ2-2; tentative D call: TRBD2 (5 bases). Looked up from germline, CDR1 is KGHSH and CDR2 is LQKENI. The CDR3 runs 16 residues. The germline V and J ends were trimmed by 2 bases and 4 bases, with 14 bases remaining between them. CDR3 amino acids: CASSPSGSGVTGELFF. CDR3 nucleotide sequence: TGTGCCAGCTCACCAAGCGGATCCGGGGTCACCGGGGAGCTGTTTTTT.

A single count supports this clone. V and J are TRBV6-5 and TRBJ1-2; 8 bases agree with TRBD1. Trimming cost V 0 bases and J 13 bases; bases outside gene matches: 7. Germline V gives CDR1 MNHEY, CDR2 SVGAGI. This CDR3 is 13 amino acids long. DNA of the CDR3: TGTGCCAGCAGTTACTCGAGTCAGGGGGCGGGCACCTTC. It encodes CASSYSSQGAGTF.

V usage is TRBV6-5 and J usage is TRBJ1-6, with D hard to call. The CDR3 covers 13 residues. Trimming removed 9 bases at V and 10 bases at J, with 16 bases between. Per the germline V gene, CDR1 is MNHEY and CDR2 is SVGAGI. The CDR3: CASSGIGASPLHF. The DNA of the CDR3 is TGTGCCAGTTCGGGCATTGGTGCATCACCCCTCCACTTT.

The chain carries TRBV5-8 and TRBJ2-7, with 7 positions matching TRBD1. CDR1 is SGHTS and CDR2 is YDEGEE in the germline V gene. This CDR3 spans 16 amino acids. J gave up 5 bases and V 1 base, and 12 bases lay outside the gene matches. The CDR3 sequence: CASSLTGAAGYHEQYF. In nucleotides, the CDR3 is TGTGCCAGCAGCTTGACAGGGGCTGCAGGTTATCACGAGCAGTACTTC. Together with reference TRBV5-8 and TRBJ2-7, the CDR3 gives the full variable domain: EAGVTQSPTHLIKTRGQQATLRCSPISGHTSVYWYQQALGLGLQFLLWYDEGEERNRGNFPPRFSGRQFPNYSSELNVNALELEDSALYLCASSLTGAAGYHEQYFGPGTRLTVT.

V is TRBV4-1 and J is TRBJ2-2, with 11 bases identical to TRBD2. CDR3 length equals 20 residues. Germline CDR1 is MGHRA and CDR2 is YSYEKL. Germline trimming cut 0 bases from V and 3 bases from J; bases unmatched to any gene: 12. CDR3 nucleotide sequence: TGCGCCAGCAGCCAAGATGTCGAGGTAGCGGGGGGGCCCGACACCGGGGAGCTGTTTTTT. This codes for CASSQDVEVAGGPDTGELFF.

The CDR3 DNA reads as TGTGCCAGCAGTTCTTACTCCATCCCACAGGGTAATGAGCAGTTCTTC. It is translated as CASSSYSIPQGNEQFF. The chain combines TRBV6-5 with TRBJ2-1; weak D call: TRBD1 (6 bases). CDR1 is MNHEY and CDR2 is SVGAGI in the germline V gene. The CDR3 has 16 residues. Deletions cut 4 bases from V and 7 bases from J, with 20 bases between.

CDR3 loop: CASSQFQTDYGYTF. The DNA for the CDR3 is TGTGCCAGCAGTCAATTCCAGACGGATTATGGCTACACCTTC. This chain uses TRBV6-5 with TRBJ1-2, with unresolved D. Trimming took off 5 bases at V and 5 bases at J, with 15 bases between the two ends. CDR3 size: 14 residues. CDR1 is MNHEY, CDR2 SVGAGI, per germline.